The TCR beta chain under discussion was sequenced for a study of OX40 agonist ivuxolimab in advanced cancers. Overall study context: Ivuxolimab, an agonist antibody against OX40 (CD134), was given to patients. Study conclusions and caveats: Low levels of normalized T-cell clonal expansion also appeared in some nonresponders. Among patients with partial responses at 0.1-3.0 mg/kg, clonal expansion was among the lowest.

This clone was picked up one time. What it binds is unknown. CDR3 length equals 15 residues. Trimming took 6 bases from V and 6 from J; bases not matched to a gene: 10. Germline assignment: CDR1 MDHEN and CDR2 SYDVKM. Only in-frame clones appear in the TCRdb table, and some are missing; sequencing was by immunoSEQ multiplex PCR. The sample lists 15,000 to 17,000 clones, about 81% occurring once. With autoimmune disease history or systemic immunosuppression, patients were excluded. The specimen was CD4+ or CD8+ T cells sorted from blood, collected in a trial of the OX40 agonist ivuxolimab. The source of this sequence is an adult with an advanced solid tumor such as melanoma, head and neck, liver or kidney cancer. The chain carries TRBV28 and TRBJ1-5; 8 nucleotides agree with TRBD1. The CDR3 DNA sequence: TGTGCCAGCAGATCAGAGGACAGGGTGGGTCAGCCCCAGCATTTT. Translated: CASRSEDRVGQPQHF. The entire variable domain, with the rest obtained from reference TRBV28 and TRBJ1-5, is as follows: DVKVTQSSRYLVKRTGEKVFLECVQDMDHENMFWYRQDPGLGLRLIYFSYDVKMKEKGDIPEGYSVSREKKERFSLILESASTNQTSMYLCASRSEDRVGQPQHFGDGTRLSIL.